Listed below are T cell receptor beta chains from one sample, sequenced in a study of vaccination effects on CD4 cells after COVID-19. No cognate antigen is known for these TCRs. TCRdb's table, derived via immunoSEQ multiplex PCR, lists solely in-frame clones and lacks some. In the table there are around 41,000 clones, around 78% of which are singletons. The sample here was CD4+ T cells from PBMCs cultured with SARS-CoV-2 spike peptides, taken before COVID-19 vaccination. The receptor source for this set is a human donor who received a COVID-19 vaccine. Each CDR3 is given with its conserved first and last residue. Each record gives: J gene, clone size, D gene, V gene, CDR3 protein, CDR3 DNA. The D gene is left open where the match is weak. Clone size is shown for a subset of rows, as once, few, many or a class of expanded clone.

J: TRBJ2-2; size: once; D: NA; V: TRBV7-2; CDR3: CASSLLGAGELFF; DNA: TGTGCCAGCAGCTTACTAGGGGCCGGGGAGCTGTTTTTT
J: TRBJ1-2; size: NA; D: NA; V: TRBV29-1; CDR3: CSVEAQEGGYTF; DNA: TGCAGCGTTGAAGCACAGGAGGGCGGCTACACCTTC
J: TRBJ1-1; size: NA; D: NA; V: TRBV28; CDR3: CASSLLNTEAFF; DNA: TGTGCCAGCAGTTTACTGAACACTGAAGCTTTCTTT
J: TRBJ2-5; size: once; D: NA; V: TRBV5-1; CDR3: CASSLGARETQYF; DNA: TGCGCCAGCAGCTTGGGGGCAAGAGAGACCCAGTACTTC
J: TRBJ2-3; size: NA; D: NA; V: TRBV24-1; CDR3: CATGKIQGNTDTQYF; DNA: TGTGCCACCGGGAAAATACAGGGAAACACAGATACGCAGTATTTT
J: TRBJ1-1; size: NA; D: NA; V: TRBV29-1; CDR3: CSAFGQPNTEAFF; DNA: TGCAGCGCCTTCGGACAGCCCAACACTGAAGCTTTCTTT
J: TRBJ2-2; size: NA; D: NA; V: TRBV6-6; CDR3: CASRQGSAGELFF; DNA: TGTGCCAGCAGACAGGGATCCGCCGGGGAGCTGTTTTTT
J: TRBJ1-2; size: NA; D: NA; V: TRBV18; CDR3: CASSPPGRVYGYTF; DNA: TGTGCCAGCTCACCACCGGGACGGGTCTATGGCTACACCTTC
J: TRBJ1-1; size: NA; D: NA; V: TRBV5-1; CDR3: CASRQQVMNTEAFF; DNA: TGCGCCAGCCGACAACAGGTGATGAACACTGAAGCTTTCTTT
J: TRBJ2-2; size: NA; D: NA; V: TRBV19; CDR3: CASSGDDTGELFF; DNA: TGTGCCAGTAGTGGCGACGACACCGGGGAGCTGTTTTTT
J: TRBJ1-1; size: NA; D: TRBD1; V: TRBV5-6; CDR3: CASSLGQGSTEAFF; DNA: TGTGCCAGCAGCCTAGGACAGGGGAGTACTGAAGCTTTCTTT
J: TRBJ1-4; size: NA; D: TRBD1; V: TRBV5-1; CDR3: CASSPTSTGGREKLFF; DNA: TGCGCCAGCAGCCCCACCTCGACAGGGGGTCGAGAAAAACTGTTTTTT
J: TRBJ2-1; size: NA; D: NA; V: TRBV30; CDR3: CAWSPWTQSSYNEQFF; DNA: TGTGCCTGGAGTCCGTGGACTCAGAGCTCCTACAATGAGCAGTTCTTC
J: TRBJ2-1; size: NA; D: TRBD2; V: TRBV19; CDR3: CASAWEGSSYNEQFF; DNA: TGTGCCAGTGCGTGGGAGGGGAGCTCCTACAATGAGCAGTTCTTC
J: TRBJ2-2; size: NA; D: NA; V: TRBV28; CDR3: CASRQTGLFTGELFF; DNA: TGTGCCAGCAGACAGACGGGGCTTTTCACCGGGGAGCTGTTTTTT
J: TRBJ1-5; size: NA; D: NA; V: TRBV9; CDR3: CASSVAGGGQPQHF; DNA: TGTGCCAGCAGCGTAGCTGGGGGAGGGCAGCCCCAGCATTTT
J: TRBJ1-2; size: NA; D: TRBD1; V: TRBV4-1; CDR3: CASSQYNTGGARYTF; DNA: TGCGCCAGCAGCCAATATAATACAGGGGGCGCACGCTACACCTTC
J: TRBJ1-2; size: NA; D: NA; V: TRBV5-8; CDR3: CASSVKRYYGYTF; DNA: TGTGCCAGCAGCGTTAAGAGATACTATGGCTACACCTTC
J: TRBJ2-5; size: NA; D: NA; V: TRBV9; CDR3: CASSKGGKQETQYF; DNA: TGTGCCAGCAGCAAAGGGGGGAAACAAGAGACCCAGTACTTC
J: TRBJ2-2; size: NA; D: TRBD2; V: TRBV6-5; CDR3: CASRKRGNTGELFF; DNA: TGTGCCAGCAGGAAGCGGGGGAACACCGGGGAGCTGTTTTTT
J: TRBJ2-2; size: few; D: NA; V: TRBV27; CDR3: CASSSIISWNTGELFF; DNA: TGTGCCAGCAGTTCGATTATTAGTTGGAACACCGGGGAGCTGTTTTTT
J: TRBJ1-2; size: NA; D: NA; V: TRBV24-1; CDR3: CATTDGFGGYTF; DNA: TGTGCCACCACCGACGGATTTGGCGGCTACACCTTC
J: TRBJ1-5; size: NA; D: NA; V: TRBV6-5; CDR3: CASSDSTRSDQPQHF; DNA: TGTGCCAGCAGTGACTCTACCCGCTCGGATCAGCCCCAGCATTTT
J: TRBJ2-3; size: NA; D: NA; V: TRBV24-1; CDR3: CATSDWQVGGSTDTQYF; DNA: TGTGCCACCAGTGATTGGCAGGTAGGGGGTAGCACAGATACGCAGTATTTT
J: TRBJ2-5; size: NA; D: NA; V: TRBV9; CDR3: CASSADRSRETQYF; DNA: TGTGCCAGCAGCGCCGACAGGTCCCGGGAGACCCAGTACTTC